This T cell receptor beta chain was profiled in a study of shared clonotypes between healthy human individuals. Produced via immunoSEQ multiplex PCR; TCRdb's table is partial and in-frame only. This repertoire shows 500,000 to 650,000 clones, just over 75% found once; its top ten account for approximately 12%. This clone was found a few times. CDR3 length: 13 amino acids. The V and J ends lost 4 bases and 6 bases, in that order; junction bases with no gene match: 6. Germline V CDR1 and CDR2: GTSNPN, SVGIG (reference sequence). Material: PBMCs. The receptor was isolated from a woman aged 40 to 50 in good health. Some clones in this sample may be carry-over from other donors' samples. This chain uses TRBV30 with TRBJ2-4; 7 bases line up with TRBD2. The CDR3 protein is CAWTKGGPNIQYF. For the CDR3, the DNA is TGTGCCTGGACCAAGGGAGGGCCAAACATTCAGTACTTC. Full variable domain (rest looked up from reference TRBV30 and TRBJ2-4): SQTIHQWPATLVQPVGSPLSLECTVEGTSNPNLYWYRQAAGRGLQLLFYSVGIGQISSEVPQNLSASRPQDRQFILSSKKLLLSDSGFYLCAWTKGGPNIQYFGAGTRLSVL.